The clone carrying this TCR beta chain has only a few counts. Its antigen is undetermined. This sample stems from a study of T cells in Graves' hyperthyroidism and ophthalmopathy. Study-level points and caveats: A model using 13 V-J features told ophthalmopathy apart from stable hyperthyroidism.

The CDR3 contains 15 residues. The V gene's germline CDR1 is MNHEY and CDR2 SMNVEV (reference sequence). Deletions cut 3 bases from V and 7 bases from J, with 17 bases between. Aged 18 to 65, the patients had hyperthyroidism that was newly diagnosed and had lasted under 2 months. Clinical symptoms, serum thyroxine, TRAb, thyroid ultrasound and orbital computed tomography established diagnosis. RNA transcripts gave rise to amplified TCR beta CDR3 regions. TCR CDR3 underwent first-round RT-PCR with the HTBI primer set. TCRdb called the multiplex PCR reads again in MiXCR, with one record for every CDR3 protein. In the table there are some 600,000 distinct CDR3 sequences, approximately 13% of which are singletons.

Sequencing was carried out using blood. The clonotype was recovered from a woman in her 30s with Graves' hyperthyroidism that later progressed to Graves' ophthalmopathy. The chain carries TRBV27 and TRBJ2-3; a weak D match, TRBD1 (6 bases). In DNA form, the CDR3 reads TGTGCCAGCAGTTTCTCGGACTCTCAGGGGCATACGCAGTATTTT. This gives the protein CASSFSDSQGHTQYF.